This T cell receptor beta chain was sequenced for a study of cytomegalovirus exposure and HLA in healthy donors. Study-wide results and caveats: Per a prior analysis, the majority of TCR beta V segments were productive roughly 90% or roughly 30% of the time.

PCR primers comprised 60 Vbeta and 13 Jbeta primers. This table comes from immunoSEQ multiplex PCR, and its TCRdb copy is limited to in-frame clones, with some not included. The sample records fewer than 200,000 clones, roughly 65% being singletons. Notes on this clone: What it recognizes is unknown.

This CDR3 has 13 amino acids. Trimming left V 0 bases short and J 4 bases short, with 7 bases between. CDR1 and CDR2 (germline): SGHKS, YYEKEE (reference sequence). This TCR came from a woman aged 18-30 years in good health and CMV-seropositive. The rearrangement links TRBV5-5 to TRBJ1-1, with D perhaps matching TRBD1 (5 bases). Source material: PBMCs. CDR3 region: CASSLAGPTEAFF. The CDR3 DNA sequence: TGTGCCAGCAGCTTGGCAGGGCCCACTGAAGCTTTCTTT.